Given below is one TCR beta chain in context. The entry originates in a study of CD8 T cells in Susac syndrome. Random hexamers were used to reverse transcribe the RNA input (roughly 0.5 to 1 ug). TCRdb ran MiXCR on the immunoSEQ multiplex PCR reads and lists one entry per CDR3 protein. The sample consists of some 96,000 distinct CDR3 sequences, about 95% of them appearing once. V was pared by 1 base and J by 5 bases, with 9 bases between. Germline CDR1 reads DFQATT; CDR2 reads SNEGSKA (reference sequence). The CDR3 has 13 residues. This chain connects TRBV20-1 to TRBJ2-1; D call uncertain. Sequencing input: CD8+ T cells from PBMCs. This sequence originates from a human donor with Susac syndrome. The CDR3 bases are TGCAGTGCTAGAGGTCGGCAGGACAATGAGCAGTTCTTC. As protein: CSARGRQDNEQFF.